This T cell receptor (beta chain) was retrieved from a study of T-cell reconstitution after alpha-beta-depleted transplantation in children. The V and J ends lost 3 bases and 8 bases respectively, with 16 bases between them. Germline V gene sequence: CDR1 DFQATT, CDR2 SNEGSKA (reference sequence). The CDR3 is 13 amino acids. The TCRbeta library incorporated unique molecular identifiers. TCRdb fed the PCR reads into MiXCR, producing one record per CDR3 protein. The sample carries some 500,000 distinct CDR3 sequences, approximately 20% recorded once. Sequences were derived from PBMCs from the stem cell graft donor, sampled from the stem cell graft. V is TRBV20-1 and J is TRBJ1-2; a possible D gene is TRBD1 (5 bases). This sequence originates from a human donor who donated a stem cell graft to a child with acute lymphoblastic leukemia. CDR3 sequence (DNA): TGCAGTGCTAGCTTTCCGGGACCCGGGGGCTACACCTTC. It codes for CSASFPGPGGYTF.